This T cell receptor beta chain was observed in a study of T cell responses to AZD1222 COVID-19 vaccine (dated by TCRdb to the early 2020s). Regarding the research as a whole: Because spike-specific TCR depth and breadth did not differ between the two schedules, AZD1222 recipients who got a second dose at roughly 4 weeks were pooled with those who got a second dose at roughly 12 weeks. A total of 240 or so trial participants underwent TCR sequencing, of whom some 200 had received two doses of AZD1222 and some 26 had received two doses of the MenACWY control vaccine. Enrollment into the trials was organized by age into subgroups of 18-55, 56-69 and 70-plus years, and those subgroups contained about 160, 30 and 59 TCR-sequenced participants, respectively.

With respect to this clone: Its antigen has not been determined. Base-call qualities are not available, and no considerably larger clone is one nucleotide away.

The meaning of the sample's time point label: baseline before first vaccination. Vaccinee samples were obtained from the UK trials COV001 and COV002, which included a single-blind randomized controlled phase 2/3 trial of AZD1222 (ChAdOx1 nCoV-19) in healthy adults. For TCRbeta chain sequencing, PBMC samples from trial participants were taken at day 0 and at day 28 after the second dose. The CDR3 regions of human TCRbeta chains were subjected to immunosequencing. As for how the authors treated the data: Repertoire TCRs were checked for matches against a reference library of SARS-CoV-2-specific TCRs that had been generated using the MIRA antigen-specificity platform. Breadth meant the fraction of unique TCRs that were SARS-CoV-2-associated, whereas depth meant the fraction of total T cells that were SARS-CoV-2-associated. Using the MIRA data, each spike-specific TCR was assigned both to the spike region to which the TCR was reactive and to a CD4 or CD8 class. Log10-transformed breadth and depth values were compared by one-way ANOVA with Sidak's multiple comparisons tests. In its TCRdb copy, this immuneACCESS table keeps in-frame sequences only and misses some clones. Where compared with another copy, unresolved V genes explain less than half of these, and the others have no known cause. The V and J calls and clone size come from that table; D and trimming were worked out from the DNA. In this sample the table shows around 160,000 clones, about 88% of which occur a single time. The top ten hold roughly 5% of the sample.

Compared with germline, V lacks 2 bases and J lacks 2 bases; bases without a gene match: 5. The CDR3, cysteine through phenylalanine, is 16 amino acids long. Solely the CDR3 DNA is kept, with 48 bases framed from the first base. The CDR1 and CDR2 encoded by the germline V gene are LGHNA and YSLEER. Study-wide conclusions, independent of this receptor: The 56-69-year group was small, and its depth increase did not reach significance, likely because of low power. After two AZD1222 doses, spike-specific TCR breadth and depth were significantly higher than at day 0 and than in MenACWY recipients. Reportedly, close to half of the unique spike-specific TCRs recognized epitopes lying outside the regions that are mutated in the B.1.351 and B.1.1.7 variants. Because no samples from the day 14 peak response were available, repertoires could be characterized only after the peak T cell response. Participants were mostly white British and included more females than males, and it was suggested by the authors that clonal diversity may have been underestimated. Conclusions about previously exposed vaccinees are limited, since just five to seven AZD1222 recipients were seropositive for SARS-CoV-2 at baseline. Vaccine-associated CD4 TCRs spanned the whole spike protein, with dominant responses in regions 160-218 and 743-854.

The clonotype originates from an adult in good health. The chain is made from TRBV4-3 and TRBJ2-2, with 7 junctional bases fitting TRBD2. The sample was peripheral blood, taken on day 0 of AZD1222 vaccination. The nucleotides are TGCGCCAGCAGCCAAATGCCTAGCGGTAACACCGGGGAGCTGTTTTTT. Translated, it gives CASSQMPSGNTGELFF.